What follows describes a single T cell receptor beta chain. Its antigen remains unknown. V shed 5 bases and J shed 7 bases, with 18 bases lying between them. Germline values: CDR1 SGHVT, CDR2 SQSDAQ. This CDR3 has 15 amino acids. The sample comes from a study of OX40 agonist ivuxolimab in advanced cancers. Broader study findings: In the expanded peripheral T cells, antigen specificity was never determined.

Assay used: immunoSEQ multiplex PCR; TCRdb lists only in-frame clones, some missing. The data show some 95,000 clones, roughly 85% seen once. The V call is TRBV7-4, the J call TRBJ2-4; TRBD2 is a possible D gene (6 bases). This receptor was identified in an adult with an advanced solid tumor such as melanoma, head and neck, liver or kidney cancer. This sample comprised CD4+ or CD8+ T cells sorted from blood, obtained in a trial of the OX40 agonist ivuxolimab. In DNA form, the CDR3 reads TGTGCCAGCAGCCCCCCGGAGGGGCCGGAGAACATTCAGTACTTC. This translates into CASSPPEGPENIQYF.